This T cell receptor beta chain was sequenced in a study of T cells after yellow fever vaccination. Study outcomes and limitations: Post-booster repertoires again held most primary-vaccination clones (roughly 95% CD4, roughly 88% CD8). High-abundance clonotypes from the bulk population could contaminate FACS-sorted repertoires.

This clonotype was observed at least ten times. 5'RACE template switching produced TCR cDNA carrying a universal primer site and UMIs. TCRdb called the 5' RACE reads again in MiXCR, with one record for every CDR3 protein. The sample contains just over 25,000 distinct CDR3 sequences, 5% to 6% of which appear only once. The germline V gene encodes CDR1 SGHRS and CDR2 YFSETQ. Trimming left V 0 bases short and J 4 bases short, with 14 bases between. The CDR3 covers 15 residues. This specimen was PBMCs, either bulk or a sorted T-cell subset (CD4+, CD8+, memory, or dextramer-sorted; not recorded which), taken 15 days after the yellow fever booster vaccination. The TCR was taken from a man aged 25-45 years who received the YFV17D yellow fever vaccine. V is TRBV5-1 and J is TRBJ2-7; no definite D call. CDR3 coding DNA: TGCGCCAGCAGCTTGGCCCTTTATGGGGTGTACGAGCAGTACTTC. Encoded protein: CASSLALYGVYEQYF.